Given below is one T cell receptor beta chain in context. What it binds is not known. RNA extraction was followed by reverse transcription into cDNA, which acted as the sequencing template. The method was immunoSEQ multiplex PCR; TCRdb's version includes in-frame clones alone and lacks a portion of them. The sample holds 150,000 to 200,000 clones; 58% are singletons and the top ten take more than 15%. Treatment denoted: oral pan-JAK inhibitor, 5-10 mg twice daily. This sample is part of a study of CD8+ T cells in alopecia areata. Study-wide results and limits: Uncertainty remains about how baseline CD8+ expansion links to response, with one nonresponder. It was observed that many expanded lesional clones persisted in scalp and blood during tofacitinib.

In germline, CDR1 is SGHDT, CDR2 YYEEEE. The CDR3 covers 18 residues. V trimming: 1 base; J trimming: 3 bases; junction bases outside the gene matches: 7. This material consisted of CD4+ T cells sorted from blood, taken between weeks 55 and 65, from a patient treated with tofacitinib. This TCR derives from a human donor with alopecia areata. V is TRBV5-6 and J is TRBJ2-1, with 13 bases identical to TRBD2. In DNA, the CDR3 is TGTGCCAGCAGCTTGACTAGCGGGGGGGCCGGAAGCTACAATGAGCAGTTCTTC. It codes for CASSLTSGGAGSYNEQFF.